In its sample, the clone carrying this T cell receptor beta chain was seen many times. Its target is unknown. These data belong to a study of T cells in Graves' hyperthyroidism and ophthalmopathy. Regarding the study as a whole: Separation of ophthalmopathy from stable hyperthyroidism was achieved by a 13 V-J model.

Amplified regions were TCR beta CDR3 sequences from RNA transcripts. The study used the HTBI primer set for a first-round RT-PCR of the TCR CDR3. Via MiXCR, TCRdb re-called the multiplex PCR reads, giving one row per CDR3 protein. Among nearly 600,000 distinct CDR3 sequences listed, more than 11% were seen once. Germline V gene sequence: CDR1 MNHEY, CDR2 SVGEGT. CDR3 length equals 14 residues. Germline trimming cut 5 bases from V and 8 bases from J; bases unmatched to any gene: 9. The material sequenced was blood. The clonotype was recovered from a woman aged 25 to 39 with Graves' hyperthyroidism that later progressed to Graves' ophthalmopathy. V usage is TRBV6-2 or TRBV6-3 and J usage is TRBJ1-2; 9 bases are a match to TRBD1. The CDR3 DNA sequence: TGTGCCAGCAGTCTAGAAGGGACAGGGAACGGCTACACCTTC. It specifies CASSLEGTGNGYTF.